What follows are 29 T cell receptor beta chains derived from one specimen sequenced in a study of CXCR3-negative and CXCR3-positive naive CD8 T cells. General study findings and limits: Greater hydrophobicity was found in TRB CDR3s of CXCR3-positive naive cells than of CXCR3-negative naive cells.

Libraries were UMI-labeled 5' RACE TRB cDNA. TCRdb re-called the 5' RACE reads; every CDR3 protein appears as one record, without DNA. This sample's table has about 84,000 distinct CDR3 sequences. These TCRs' antigens remain unknown. The specimen sequenced was naive CXCR3+ CD8+ T cells from blood. Subset denoted: CD45RO-CCR7+CD27+CD95- naive CD8+ T cells expressing CXCR3 (TNR3+). The receptors come from a human donor in good health. Some clones in this sample may be carry-over from other donors' samples.

This rearrangement joins TRBV28 to TRBJ2-2; absent DNA, TCRdb's TRBD2 call cannot be checked. Per the germline V gene, CDR1 is MDHEN and CDR2 is SYDVKM. The CDR3 totals 13 residues. CDR3 loop: CASAFTRGKELFF.

This chain joins TRBV7-9 and TRBJ2-1; TCRdb designates TRBD1, a call that cannot be tested without DNA. Germline assignment: CDR1 SEHNR and CDR2 FQNEAQ (reference sequence). The CDR3 is made up of 13 amino acids. The CDR3 here is CASSAEHGVGQFF.

The chain combines TRBV20-1 with TRBJ2-5; absent DNA, TCRdb's TRBD1 call cannot be checked. Germline V gene data show CDR1 as DFQATT and CDR2 as SNEGSKA (reference sequence). The CDR3 consists of 13 residues. CDR3 sequence: CSAKARGRETQYF.

The chain uses TRBV25-1 and TRBJ2-3; TCRdb outputs TRBD1, but without DNA this stays unchecked. The CDR3 length is 20 residues. Germline loops: CDR1 MGHDK, CDR2 SYGVNS. The CDR3 is CASSEYQVHKAGASTDTQYF.

This chain links TRBV29-1 with TRBJ2-1; no DNA is available, so the TRBD2 call from TCRdb remains unchecked. Per the germline V gene, CDR1 is SQVTM and CDR2 is ANQGSEA. This CDR3 comprises 12 residues. CDR3 residues: CSVLAEGDEQFF.

The rearrangement joins TRBV6-2 or TRBV6-3 to TRBJ2-2; TCRdb's D call of TRBD1 is untestable without DNA. CDR1 and CDR2 from the germline V gene are MNHEY and SVGEGT. The CDR3 covers 17 residues. Here the CDR3 reads CASGKGLPTGGTGELFF.

The V call is TRBV20-1, the J call TRBJ2-7; TCRdb returns TRBD1, unconfirmable since there is no DNA. The CDR3 loop spans 13 amino acids. Germline V lookup: CDR1 DFQATT, CDR2 SNEGSKA (reference sequence). This chain's CDR3 is CSAIDRVSYEQYF.

This rearrangement joins TRBV29-1 to TRBJ2-1; the D call from TCRdb, TRBD1, cannot be confirmed without DNA. The CDR3 extends over 15 amino acids. Germline lookup yields CDR1 SQVTM and CDR2 ANQGSEA. The CDR3 is CSVARENDRYNEQFF.

V is TRBV5-1 and J is TRBJ2-7; TCRdb proposes TRBD1, but this gene call is untestable without DNA. This CDR3 spans 14 amino acids. Germline CDR1 SGHRS, CDR2 YFSETQ. CDR3: CASSLGTGFDEQYF.

The chain couples TRBV7-9 to TRBJ2-7. This CDR3 comprises 13 residues. From germline, CDR1 is SEHNR and CDR2 FQNEAQ (reference sequence). The CDR3: CASSLDRGHEQYF.

The gene calls are TRBV6-6 and TRBJ2-3; without DNA, the TCRdb call of TRBD1 cannot be checked. Germline CDR1 MNHNY, CDR2 SVGAGI (reference sequence). This CDR3 has 16 amino acids. The chain's CDR3 is CASSYSSQGITDTQYF.

The chain uses TRBV4-1 and TRBJ2-5; TCRdb's D call of TRBD2 is untestable without DNA. The CDR3 has 15 residues. Germline V gene data show CDR1 as MGHRA and CDR2 as YSYEKL. The chain's CDR3 is CASSQLPTEGETQYF.

The V call is TRBV7-2, the J call TRBJ1-2; TCRdb picks TRBD1, but there is no DNA to check that call. CDR3 length: 14 residues. The germline V gene has CDR1 SGHTA and CDR2 FQGNSA. The CDR3 reads CASTRGGPNYGYTF.

The chain is built from TRBV7-6 and TRBJ2-5; the D call of TRBD2 rests on TCRdb alone, since no DNA is present to check it. CDR3 length equals 13 residues. Germline CDR1 reads SGHVS; CDR2 reads FNYEAQ. The CDR3 region is CASSPSGSETQYF.

CDR3 loop: CSVEDTRGESPYNEQFF. The chain carries TRBV29-1 and TRBJ2-1; TCRdb's assignment of TRBD1 cannot be checked, as there is no DNA. Germline lookup yields CDR1 SQVTM and CDR2 ANQGSEA. The CDR3 is 17 amino acids.

V and J are TRBV28 and TRBJ1-6. Germline assignment: CDR1 MDHEN and CDR2 SYDVKM. The CDR3 contains 15 residues. This chain's CDR3 is CASRVLEVYNSPLHF. Full variable domain (outside the CDR3, taken from reference TRBV28 and TRBJ1-6): DVKVTQSSRYLVKRTGEKVFLECVQDMDHENMFWYRQDPGLGLRLIYFSYDVKMKEKGDIPEGYSVSREKKERFSLILESASTNQTSMYLCASRVLEVYNSPLHFGNGTRLTVT.

This chain joins TRBV12-3 or TRBV12-4 and TRBJ2-2. The CDR3 covers 12 residues. CDR3 loop: CAQRAGTGELFF.

This sequence joins TRBV7-9 and TRBJ2-7; the D gene TCRdb calls, TRBD1, cannot be checked with no DNA. CDR3 size: 15 residues. Germline-derived CDR1 and CDR2 are SEHNR and FQNEAQ (reference sequence). The chain's CDR3 is CASSLSGAPRYEQYF.

The chain recombines TRBV18 with TRBJ1-5. The CDR3 contains 15 residues. Germline V gives CDR1 KGHSH, CDR2 LQKENI. Here the CDR3 reads CASSLDGWGNQPQHF.

The V gene is TRBV28, the J gene TRBJ2-1; TCRdb's D call, TRBD1, is unchecked because there is no DNA. The CDR3 spans 16 residues. In germline, CDR1 is MDHEN, CDR2 SYDVKM. The CDR3 region is CASSLTGGPSYNEQFF.

The V and J genes are TRBV6-5 and TRBJ2-7; TCRdb selects TRBD1, and the lack of DNA leaves this call unchecked. The CDR3 loop spans 13 amino acids. The germline gives CDR1 MNHEY, CDR2 SVGAGI. The CDR3 is CASSYLDRGEQYF.

J is TRBJ1-1 and V is TRBV7-2. Germline V gene sequence: CDR1 SGHTA, CDR2 FQGNSA. CDR3 length: 16 amino acids. The CDR3 loop reads CASSSVPWEGNTEAFF.

V usage is TRBV28 and J usage is TRBJ1-2; TCRdb calls TRBD1, which cannot be checked without DNA. The germline V gene has CDR1 MDHEN and CDR2 SYDVKM. The CDR3 spans 14 residues. CDR3 sequence: CASSLSGGHGGYTF.

CDR3 loop: CASSKQGAGNTIYF. This rearrangement joins TRBV7-2 to TRBJ1-3; the TRBD1 assignment by TCRdb is unverifiable without DNA. This CDR3 has 14 residues. Per the germline V gene, CDR1 is SGHTA and CDR2 is FQGNSA.

V gene TRBV4-2 combines with J gene TRBJ2-7. Germline assignment: CDR1 LGHNA and CDR2 YNFKEQ. This CDR3 is 15 amino acids long. The CDR3 spells CASSLRQELGYEQYF.

This sequence joins TRBV28 and TRBJ2-1. This CDR3 comprises 15 residues. Germline V gene sequence: CDR1 MDHEN, CDR2 SYDVKM. CDR3 region: CASSFVMGSYNEQFF.

The chain recombines TRBV12-3 or TRBV12-4 with TRBJ1-4. The CDR3 runs 15 residues. The CDR3 sequence: CASSLVEQTNEKLFF.

The chain recombines TRBV5-1 with TRBJ1-1. This CDR3 comprises 16 residues. Germline V gene lookup returns CDR1 SGHRS and CDR2 YFSETQ. CDR3 amino acids: CASSLSSKATNTEAFF.

CDR3 sequence reads: CASSLSLVLLNEQFF. V is TRBV27 and J is TRBJ2-1; TCRdb reports TRBD2, a call that lacks DNA to check it against. Germline CDR1 reads MNHEY; CDR2 reads SMNVEV (reference sequence). The CDR3 length is 15 residues.